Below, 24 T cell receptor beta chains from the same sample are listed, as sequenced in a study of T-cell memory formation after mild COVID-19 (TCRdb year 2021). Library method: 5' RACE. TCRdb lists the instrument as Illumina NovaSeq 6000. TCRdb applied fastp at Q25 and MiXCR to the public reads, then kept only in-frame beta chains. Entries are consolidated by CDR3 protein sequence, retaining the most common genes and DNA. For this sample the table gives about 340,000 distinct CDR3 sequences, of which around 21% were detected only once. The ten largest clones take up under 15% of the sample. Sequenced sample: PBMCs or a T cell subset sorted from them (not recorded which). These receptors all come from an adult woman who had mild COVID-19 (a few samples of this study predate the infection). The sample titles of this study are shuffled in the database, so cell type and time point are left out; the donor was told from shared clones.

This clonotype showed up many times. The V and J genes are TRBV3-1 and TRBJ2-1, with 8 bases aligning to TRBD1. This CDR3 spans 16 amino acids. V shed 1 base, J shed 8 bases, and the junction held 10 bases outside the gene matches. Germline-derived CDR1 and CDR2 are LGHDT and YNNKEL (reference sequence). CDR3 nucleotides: TGTGCCAGCAGCCAAGGCTTCGGGCAGGGGGCAGATGAGCAGTTCTTC. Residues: CASSQGFGQGADEQFF.

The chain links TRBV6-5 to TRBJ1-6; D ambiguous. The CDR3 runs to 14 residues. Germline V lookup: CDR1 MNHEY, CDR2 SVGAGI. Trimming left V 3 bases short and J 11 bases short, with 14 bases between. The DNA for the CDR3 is TGTGCCAGCAGTTATCTGAACAGCCTTCCACCCCTCCACTTT. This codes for CASSYLNSLPPLHF.

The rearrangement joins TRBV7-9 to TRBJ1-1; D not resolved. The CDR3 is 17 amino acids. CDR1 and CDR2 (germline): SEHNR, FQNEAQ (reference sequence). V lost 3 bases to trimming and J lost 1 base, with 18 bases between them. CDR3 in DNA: TGTGCCAGCAGCTTGGCGTCAAGGCATTCAGAGAACACTGAAGCTTTCTTT. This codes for CASSLASRHSENTEAFF.

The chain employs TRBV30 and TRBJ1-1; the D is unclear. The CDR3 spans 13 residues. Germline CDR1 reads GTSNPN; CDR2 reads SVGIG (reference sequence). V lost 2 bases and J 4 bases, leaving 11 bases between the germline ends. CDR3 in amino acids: CAWSIGGFTEAFF. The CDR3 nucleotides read TGTGCCTGGAGTATAGGAGGGTTCACTGAAGCTTTCTTT.

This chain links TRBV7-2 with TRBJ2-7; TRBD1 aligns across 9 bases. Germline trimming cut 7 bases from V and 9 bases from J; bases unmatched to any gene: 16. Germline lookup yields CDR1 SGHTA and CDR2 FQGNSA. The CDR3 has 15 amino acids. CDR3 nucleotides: TGTGCCAGCACTAGTCTCCCGGGACAGGGCTCGGGGCAGTACTTC. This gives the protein CASTSLPGQGSGQYF.

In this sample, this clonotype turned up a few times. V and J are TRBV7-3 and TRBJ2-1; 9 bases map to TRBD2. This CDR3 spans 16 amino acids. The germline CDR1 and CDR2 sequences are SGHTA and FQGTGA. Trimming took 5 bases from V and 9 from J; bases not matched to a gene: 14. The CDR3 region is CASSARGLAEGTEQFF. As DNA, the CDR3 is TGTGCCAGCAGCGCACGGGGACTAGCCGAGGGGACTGAGCAGTTCTTC. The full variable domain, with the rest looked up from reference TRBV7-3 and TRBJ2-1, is GAGVSQTPSNKVTEKGKYVELRCDPISGHTALYWYRQSLGQGPEFLIYFQGTGAADDSGLPNDRFFAVRPEGSVSTLKIQRTERGDSAVYLCASSARGLAEGTEQFFGPGTRLTVL.

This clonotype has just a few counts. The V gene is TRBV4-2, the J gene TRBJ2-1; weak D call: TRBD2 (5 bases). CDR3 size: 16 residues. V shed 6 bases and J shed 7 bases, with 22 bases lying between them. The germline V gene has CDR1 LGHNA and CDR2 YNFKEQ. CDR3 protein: CASSPAVGSAVNEQFF. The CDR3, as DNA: TGTGCCAGCAGTCCGGCAGTGGGATCAGCGGTGAATGAGCAGTTCTTC.

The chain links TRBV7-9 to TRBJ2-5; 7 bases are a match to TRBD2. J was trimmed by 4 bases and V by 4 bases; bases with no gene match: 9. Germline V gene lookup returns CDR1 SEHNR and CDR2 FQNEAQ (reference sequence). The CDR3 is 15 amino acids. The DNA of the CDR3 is TGTGCCAGCAGCTCCAAGGGAGGGCTCACAGAGACCCAGTACTTC. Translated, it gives CASSSKGGLTETQYF.

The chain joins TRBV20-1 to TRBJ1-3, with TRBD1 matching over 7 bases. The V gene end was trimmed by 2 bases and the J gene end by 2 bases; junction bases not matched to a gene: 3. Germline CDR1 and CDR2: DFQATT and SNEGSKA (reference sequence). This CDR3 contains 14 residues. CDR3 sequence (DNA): TGCAGTGCTAGAAAAGACAGGGCTGGAAACACCATATATTTT. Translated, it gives CSARKDRAGNTIYF.

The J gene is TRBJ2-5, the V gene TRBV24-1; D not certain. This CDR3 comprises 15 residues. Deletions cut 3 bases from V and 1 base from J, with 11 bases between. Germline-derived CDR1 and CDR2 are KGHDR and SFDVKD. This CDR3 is CATSDTQEFQETQYF. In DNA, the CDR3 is TGTGCCACCAGTGATACGCAGGAGTTCCAAGAGACCCAGTACTTC.

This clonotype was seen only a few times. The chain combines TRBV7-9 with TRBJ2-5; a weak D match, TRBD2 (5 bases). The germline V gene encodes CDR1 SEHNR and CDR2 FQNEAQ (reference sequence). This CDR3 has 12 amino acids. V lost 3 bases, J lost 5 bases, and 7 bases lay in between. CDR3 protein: CASSFGMETQYF. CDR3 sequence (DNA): TGTGCCAGCAGCTTCGGGATGGAGACCCAGTACTTC.

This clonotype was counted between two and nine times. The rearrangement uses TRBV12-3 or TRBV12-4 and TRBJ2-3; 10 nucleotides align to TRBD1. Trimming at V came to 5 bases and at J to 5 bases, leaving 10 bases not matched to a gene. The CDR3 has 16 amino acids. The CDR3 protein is CASSPGGTGVKDTQYF. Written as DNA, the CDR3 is TGTGCCAGCAGTCCAGGCGGGACAGGGGTTAAAGATACGCAGTATTTT.

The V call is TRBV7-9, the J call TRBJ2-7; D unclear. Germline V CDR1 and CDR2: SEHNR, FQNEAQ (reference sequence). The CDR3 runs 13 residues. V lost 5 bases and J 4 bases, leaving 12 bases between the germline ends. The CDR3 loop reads CASSPKDRYEQYF. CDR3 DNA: TGTGCCAGCAGCCCCAAGGATAGGTACGAGCAGTACTTC.

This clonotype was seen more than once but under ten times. CDR3 nucleotides: TGCGCCAGCAGCGAGAGACGCCACGGCCCCTACAATGAGCAGTTCTTC. This encodes CASSERRHGPYNEQFF. The V call is TRBV5-1, the J call TRBJ2-1; D is ambiguous. Trimming took off 4 bases at V and 2 bases at J, with 16 bases between the two ends. CDR3 length: 16 amino acids. The germline V gene encodes CDR1 SGHRS and CDR2 YFSETQ.

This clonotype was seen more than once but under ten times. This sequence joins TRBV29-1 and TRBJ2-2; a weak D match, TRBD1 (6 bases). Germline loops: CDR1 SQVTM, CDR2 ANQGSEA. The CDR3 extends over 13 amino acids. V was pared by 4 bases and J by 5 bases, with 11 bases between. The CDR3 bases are TGCAGCGTTGGATCCACAGGGACCGGGGAGCTGTTTTTT. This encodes CSVGSTGTGELFF.

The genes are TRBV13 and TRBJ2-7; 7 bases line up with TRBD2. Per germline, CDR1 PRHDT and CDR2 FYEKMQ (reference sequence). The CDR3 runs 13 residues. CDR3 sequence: CASSLGPGGETGV. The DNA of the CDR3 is TGTGCCAGCAGCTTGGGACCGGGAGGTGAAACCGGGGTC.

The CDR3 protein is CASSQVTGSYEQYF. The CDR3, as DNA: TGCGCCAGCAGCCAAGTCACAGGGTCCTACGAGCAGTACTTC. V gene TRBV4-1 combines with J gene TRBJ2-7, with D possibly matching TRBD1 (6 bases). Germline V CDR1 and CDR2: MGHRA, YSYEKL. Trimming removed 1 base from V and 1 base from J, with 8 bases in between. This CDR3 spans 14 amino acids.

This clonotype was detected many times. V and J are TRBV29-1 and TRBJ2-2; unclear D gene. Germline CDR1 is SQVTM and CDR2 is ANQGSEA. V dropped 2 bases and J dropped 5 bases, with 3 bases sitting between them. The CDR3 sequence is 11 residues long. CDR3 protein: CSVERTGELFF. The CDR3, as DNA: TGCAGCGTTGAAAGGACCGGGGAGCTGTTTTTT.

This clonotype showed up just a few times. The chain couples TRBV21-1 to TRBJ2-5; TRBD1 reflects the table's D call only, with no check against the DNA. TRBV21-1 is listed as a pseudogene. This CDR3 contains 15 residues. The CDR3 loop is CASIPTRGVQETQYF. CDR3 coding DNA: TGTGCCAGCATCCCAACCCGGGGAGTCCAAGAGACCCAGTACTTC.

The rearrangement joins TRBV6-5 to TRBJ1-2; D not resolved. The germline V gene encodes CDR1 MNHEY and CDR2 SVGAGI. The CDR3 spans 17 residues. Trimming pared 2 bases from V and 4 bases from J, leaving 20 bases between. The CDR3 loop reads CASSYTRGLGVIYGYTF. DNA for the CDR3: TGTGCCAGCAGTTACACTAGAGGTCTGGGTGTCATCTATGGCTACACCTTC.

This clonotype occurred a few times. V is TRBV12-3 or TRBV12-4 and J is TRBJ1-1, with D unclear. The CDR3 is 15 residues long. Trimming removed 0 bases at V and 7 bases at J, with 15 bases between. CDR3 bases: TGTGCCAGCAGTTTAGCGTACGGCCTCCACGATGAAGCTTTCTTT. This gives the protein CASSLAYGLHDEAFF.

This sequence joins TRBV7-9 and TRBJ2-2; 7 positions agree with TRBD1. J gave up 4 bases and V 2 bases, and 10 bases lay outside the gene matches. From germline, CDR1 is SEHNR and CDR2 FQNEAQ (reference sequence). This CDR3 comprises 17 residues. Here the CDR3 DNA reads TGTGCCAGCAGCTTAAGGGTCTCGGACAGGAGCACCGGGGAGCTGTTTTTT. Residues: CASSLRVSDRSTGELFF.

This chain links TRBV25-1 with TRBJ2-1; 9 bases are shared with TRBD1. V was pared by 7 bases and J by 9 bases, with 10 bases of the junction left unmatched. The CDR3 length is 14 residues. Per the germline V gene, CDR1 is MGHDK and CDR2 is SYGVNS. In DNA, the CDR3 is TGTGCCAGCATGGACAGGGGAGAAGCCGGTGAGCAGTTCTTC. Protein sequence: CASMDRGEAGEQFF. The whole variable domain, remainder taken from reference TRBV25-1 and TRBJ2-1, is EADIYQTPRYLVIGTGKKITLECSQTMGHDKMYWYQQDPGMELHLIHYSYGVNSTEKGDLSSESTVSRIRTEHFPLTLESARPSHTSQYLCASMDRGEAGEQFFGPGTRLTVL.

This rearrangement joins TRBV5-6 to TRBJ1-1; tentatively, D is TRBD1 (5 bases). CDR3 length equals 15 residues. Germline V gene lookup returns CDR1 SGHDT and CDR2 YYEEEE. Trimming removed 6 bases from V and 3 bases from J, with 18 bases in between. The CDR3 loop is CASTPPPGRDTEAFF. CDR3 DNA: TGTGCCAGCACCCCACCGCCAGGGAGAGACACTGAAGCTTTCTTT. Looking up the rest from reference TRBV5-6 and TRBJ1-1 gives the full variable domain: DAGVTQSPTHLIKTRGQQVTLRCSPKSGHDTVSWYQQALGQGPQFIFQYYEEEERQRGNFPDRFSGHQFPNYSSELNVNALLLGDSALYLCASTPPPGRDTEAFFGQGTRLTVV.